Listed below are T cell receptor beta chains from one sample, sequenced in a study of blood T cell repertoires in COVID-19. The data were produced by immunoSEQ multiplex PCR, yet TCRdb's version contains in-frame clones alone and is incomplete. Among roughly 260,000 clones listed, roughly 90% were seen once. What was sequenced was peripheral blood. These receptors were taken from a woman in her twenties or thirties with COVID-19, enrolled during active disease. The CDR3 runs from the conserved cysteine through the conserved F or W. Fields, in order: J gene, clone size, D gene, V gene, CDR3 DNA, CDR3 protein. D genes are given only for firm matches. Not every row has a clone size; where given, it reads once, few, many or a size class.

J gene: TRBJ2-4
clone size: NA
D gene: NA
V gene: TRBV6-5
CDR3 DNA: TGTGCCAGCAGTTACCCCGTTGGGGCACTAGCGTACTTC
CDR3 protein: CASSYPVGALAYF

J gene: TRBJ2-7
clone size: NA
D gene: TRBD2
V gene: TRBV9
CDR3 DNA: TGTGCCAGCAGCGTCCAAGGGACTAGCGGATGGGGCGAGCAGTACTTC
CDR3 protein: CASSVQGTSGWGEQYF

J gene: TRBJ1-1
clone size: NA
D gene: TRBD1
V gene: TRBV5-1
CDR3 DNA: TGCGCCAGCAGCTTATTTGACAGGGATACTGAAGCTTTCTTT
CDR3 protein: CASSLFDRDTEAFF

J gene: TRBJ2-5
clone size: NA
D gene: NA
V gene: TRBV2
CDR3 DNA: TGTGCCAGCAGTCCGGACTACCAAGAGACCCAGTACTTC
CDR3 protein: CASSPDYQETQYF

J gene: TRBJ2-3
clone size: few
D gene: NA
V gene: TRBV6-6
CDR3 DNA: TGTGCCAGCAGTTACACAGGGTCGGATACGCAGTATTTT
CDR3 protein: CASSYTGSDTQYF

J gene: TRBJ2-5
clone size: NA
D gene: TRBD1
V gene: TRBV28
CDR3 DNA: TGTGCCAGCAGCGAACAGTCAGGGACAGGGGGCGGTGAGACCCAGTACTTC
CDR3 protein: CASSEQSGTGGGETQYF

J gene: TRBJ1-2
clone size: NA
D gene: TRBD1
V gene: TRBV7-2
CDR3 DNA: TGTGCCAGCAGTTTTGACAGGGGGCAATCCTATGGCTACACCTTC
CDR3 protein: CASSFDRGQSYGYTF

J gene: TRBJ2-7
clone size: NA
D gene: NA
V gene: TRBV3-1/TRBV3-2
CDR3 DNA: TGTGCCAGCAGCCAAGAAGCAATTTCCTACGAGCAGTACTTC
CDR3 protein: CASSQEAISYEQYF

J gene: TRBJ1-2
clone size: NA
D gene: NA
V gene: TRBV24-1
CDR3 DNA: TGTGCCACCAGTGATTTAGGGACACACGGAGGTTATGGCTACACCTTC
CDR3 protein: CATSDLGTHGGYGYTF

J gene: TRBJ1-2
clone size: NA
D gene: TRBD1
V gene: TRBV5-1
CDR3 DNA: TGCGCCAGCAGAGTTGGGACAGGGTGGGACTACACCTTC
CDR3 protein: CASRVGTGWDYTF

J gene: TRBJ2-1
clone size: NA
D gene: TRBD2
V gene: TRBV28
CDR3 DNA: TGTGCCAGCAGTTTCCCCCGGGGGACTAGCGGGAGGTCGGGTGAGCAGTTCTTC
CDR3 protein: CASSFPRGTSGRSGEQFF

J gene: TRBJ2-1
clone size: NA
D gene: TRBD2
V gene: TRBV9
CDR3 DNA: TGTGCCAGCAGCCCCGGGACTAGCGCGCACAATGAGCAGTTCTTC
CDR3 protein: CASSPGTSAHNEQFF

J gene: TRBJ2-7
clone size: once
D gene: TRBD2
V gene: TRBV5-1
CDR3 DNA: TGCGCCAGCAGCAAGACTAGCTTTCGCGAGCAGTACTTC
CDR3 protein: CASSKTSFREQYF

J gene: TRBJ1-3
clone size: NA
D gene: NA
V gene: TRBV7-3
CDR3 DNA: TGTGCTTCCTCCCTCGGGGGGCGGTGGGACACCATATATTTT
CDR3 protein: CASSLGGRWDTIYF

J gene: TRBJ2-2
clone size: NA
D gene: NA
V gene: TRBV4-3
CDR3 DNA: TGCGCCAGCAGCCAAGCCTTCGGGTCGGGCGGGGAGCTGTTTTTT
CDR3 protein: CASSQAFGSGGELFF

J gene: TRBJ1-1
clone size: once
D gene: TRBD1
V gene: TRBV18
CDR3 DNA: TGTGCCAGCTCACCACAATGGGACAGCCCTTCTGAAGCTTTCTTT
CDR3 protein: CASSPQWDSPSEAFF

J gene: TRBJ2-7
clone size: NA
D gene: NA
V gene: TRBV4-1
CDR3 DNA: TGCGCCAGCAGCCAAGTGGGTTTACAGGGAGTCGAGCAGTACTTC
CDR3 protein: CASSQVGLQGVEQYF

J gene: TRBJ1-2
clone size: NA
D gene: TRBD1
V gene: TRBV5-1
CDR3 DNA: TGCGCCAGCAGGCGATCCGGGACAGTTTTGAACTATGGCTACACCTTC
CDR3 protein: CASRRSGTVLNYGYTF

J gene: TRBJ2-1
clone size: NA
D gene: NA
V gene: TRBV29-1
CDR3 DNA: TGCAGCGTCGACGTCCCGGGATTAAGACTCTACAATGAGCAGTTCTTC
CDR3 protein: CSVDVPGLRLYNEQFF

J gene: TRBJ1-1
clone size: NA
D gene: NA
V gene: TRBV3-1/TRBV3-2
CDR3 DNA: TGTGCCATTCCACCTACAGGGAGAGCTTTCTTT
CDR3 protein: CAIPPTGRAFF

J gene: TRBJ2-3
clone size: NA
D gene: NA
V gene: TRBV7-3
CDR3 DNA: TGTGCCAGCAGCTTAGTGGGAGGCCCCACAGATACGCAGTATTTT
CDR3 protein: CASSLVGGPTDTQYF

J gene: TRBJ1-3
clone size: NA
D gene: TRBD1
V gene: TRBV9
CDR3 DNA: TGTGCCAGCAGCGTAGCACAGGGGGTGAGCTCTGGAAACACCATATATTTT
CDR3 protein: CASSVAQGVSSGNTIYF

J gene: TRBJ1-1
clone size: NA
D gene: NA
V gene: TRBV5-8
CDR3 DNA: TGTGCCAGCATCTTAAATCCCGTCGACAGGAACACTGAAGCTTTCTTT
CDR3 protein: CASILNPVDRNTEAFF

J gene: TRBJ2-1
clone size: NA
D gene: TRBD1
V gene: TRBV11-3
CDR3 DNA: TGTGCCAGCAGCCACCGGGACAGGGGGCTCAATGAGCAGTTCTTC
CDR3 protein: CASSHRDRGLNEQFF

J gene: TRBJ2-7
clone size: NA
D gene: TRBD1
V gene: TRBV10-3
CDR3 DNA: TGTGCCATCAGTGAAGGACAGGGGTACGAGCAGTACTTC
CDR3 protein: CAISEGQGYEQYF

J gene: TRBJ2-2
clone size: NA
D gene: NA
V gene: TRBV30
CDR3 DNA: TGTGCCTGGAGTAATATTGGGCAGGAGAACACCGGGGAGCTGTTTTTT
CDR3 protein: CAWSNIGQENTGELFF

J gene: TRBJ1-6
clone size: NA
D gene: TRBD1
V gene: TRBV10-1
CDR3 DNA: TGCGCCAGCTCAGCGACAGGGGGCGCTTCACCCCTCCACTTT
CDR3 protein: CASSATGGASPLHF

J gene: TRBJ2-7
clone size: NA
D gene: TRBD1
V gene: TRBV5-4
CDR3 DNA: TGTGCCAGCAGCTTCCGGGACAGGGGAGGCGAGCAGTACTTC
CDR3 protein: CASSFRDRGGEQYF

J gene: TRBJ2-5
clone size: once
D gene: TRBD1
V gene: TRBV28
CDR3 DNA: TGTGCCAGCAGTGCACAGGGGCTCGGTCGGACCCAGTACTTC
CDR3 protein: CASSAQGLGRTQYF

J gene: TRBJ2-1
clone size: NA
D gene: NA
V gene: TRBV6-5
CDR3 DNA: TGTGCCAGCTGGGCCCAAACCTACAATGAGCAGTTCTTC
CDR3 protein: CASWAQTYNEQFF

J gene: TRBJ2-2
clone size: NA
D gene: TRBD1
V gene: TRBV4-1
CDR3 DNA: TGCGCCAGCAGCCAGGGACAGGGGGCAGCGGGCGGGGAGCTGTTTTTT
CDR3 protein: CASSQGQGAAGGELFF

J gene: TRBJ2-7
clone size: NA
D gene: TRBD1
V gene: TRBV27
CDR3 DNA: TGTGCCAGCAAGTGGACCGGGACAGGGACCTACGAGCAGTACTTC
CDR3 protein: CASKWTGTGTYEQYF

J gene: TRBJ2-2
clone size: NA
D gene: TRBD1
V gene: TRBV28
CDR3 DNA: TGTGCCAGCAGTTTGTCGACAGGGCACACCGGGGAGCTGTTTTTT
CDR3 protein: CASSLSTGHTGELFF

J gene: TRBJ1-2
clone size: NA
D gene: NA
V gene: TRBV4-1
CDR3 DNA: TGCGCCAGCAGCCAAGATCCGGCAGGGCGTGGCTACACCTTC
CDR3 protein: CASSQDPAGRGYTF

J gene: TRBJ1-4
clone size: NA
D gene: NA
V gene: TRBV6-5
CDR3 DNA: TGTGCCACCACAGGGACTAATGAAAAACTGTTTTTT
CDR3 protein: CATTGTNEKLFF

J gene: TRBJ1-6
clone size: NA
D gene: TRBD1
V gene: TRBV2
CDR3 DNA: TGTGCCAGCATTCCTCCTGGAGGGGGCGCGAATTCACCCCTCCACTTT
CDR3 protein: CASIPPGGGANSPLHF